This entry lists 5 T cell receptor beta chains sequenced from one sample in a study of Graves' ophthalmopathy and Graves' hyperthyroidism (dated by TCRdb to 2016 to 2019). The instrument was an Illumina HiSeq 2000. For repertoire sequencing, TCR beta CDR3 regions were amplified from RNA transcripts. HTBI primers and the Qiagen OneStep RT-PCR kit were used in a first-round RT-PCR, which was followed by a second-round multiplex PCR, size selection and purification. TCRdb trimmed public reads at Q25 via fastp, called clones via MiXCR and kept in-frame beta chains. For every CDR3 protein sequence, its rows merge into one entry that carries the most common genes and DNA. The table for this sample lists 680,000 or so distinct CDR3 sequences; about 20% of them were counted only once. 7.1% of the sample rests with the top ten. Sequenced: peripheral blood. All receptors come from a woman aged 18-29 years with stable Graves' hyperthyroidism. Some clones in this sample may be carry-over from other donors' samples. Donor details come from another sample of the same person, matched by shared clones.

This clonotype was counted many times. The V and J genes are TRBV30 and TRBJ1-1, with D uncertain. There are 16 residues in the CDR3. The V end was cut by 2 bases, the J end by 6 bases, with 22 bases between. Germline CDR1 and CDR2: GTSNPN and SVGIG (reference sequence). CDR3 loop: CAWSSETSSSPPEAFF. The CDR3 DNA follows: TGTGCCTGGAGTTCAGAGACTAGCTCGAGTCCACCTGAAGCTTTCTTT.

There are many counts of this clonotype. The rearrangement links TRBV18 to TRBJ2-7, with 7 bases fitting TRBD1. Germline V gene data show CDR1 as KGHSH and CDR2 as LQKENI. V shed 1 base, J shed 0 bases, and the junction held 6 bases outside the gene matches. The CDR3 is 16 amino acids. The CDR3 spells CASSPQQGPNSYEQYF. The CDR3 DNA reads TGTGCCAGCTCACCACAACAGGGGCCGAACTCCTACGAGCAGTACTTC.

Only a few counts were recorded for this clonotype. The chain has TRBV5-1 and TRBJ2-7, with D tentatively TRBD2 (6 bases). This CDR3 contains 15 residues. Per the germline V gene, CDR1 is SGHRS and CDR2 is YFSETQ. V lost 0 bases to trimming and J lost 5 bases, with 15 bases between them. CDR3 coding DNA: TGCGCCAGCAGCTTGGTTGCAGGAGGGTCTAACGAGCAGTACTTC. Translated: CASSLVAGGSNEQYF.

In this sample, this clonotype turned up many times. The V call is TRBV20-1, the J call TRBJ2-7, with 9 positions matching TRBD1. The ends lost 6 bases at V and 4 bases at J; junction bases unmatched: 13. The CDR3 extends over 15 amino acids. Germline V gene lookup returns CDR1 DFQATT and CDR2 SNEGSKA (reference sequence). The CDR3 DNA reads TGCAGTGCCGCAGCGAGGACAGGGGTTTTATACGAGCAGTACTTC. Its protein is CSAAARTGVLYEQYF.

This clonotype was detected a few times. This chain links TRBV12-3 or TRBV12-4 with TRBJ1-5; 7 nucleotides match TRBD1. This CDR3 has 17 residues. J was trimmed by 0 bases and V by 5 bases; bases with no gene match: 10. CDR3 nucleotides: TGTGCCAGCAGTAAACGACAGGGAGCGTATAGCAATCAGCCCCAGCATTTT. As protein: CASSKRQGAYSNQPQHF.